This T cell receptor (beta chain) was identified in a study of regulatory T cells in long-lasting Graves disease. Study-wide context: Graves' patients, diagnosed recently, had received antithyroid drugs under 3 months.

Study results and caveats: With persistent disease, TRBV28, TRBJ1-2 and TRBJ2-5 were the favored segments. Patients whose Graves' disease persisted exhibited lower TCR diversity than those newly diagnosed.

The CDR3 extends over 15 amino acids. Trimming removed 1 base from V and 4 bases from J, with 12 bases in between. Germline CDR1 reads SGHNT; CDR2 reads YYREEE (reference sequence). This clonotype was seen a handful of times. Its antigen is undetermined. TCR beta libraries were built with iRepertoire HTBI primers and Arm-PCR of CDR3 regions. Per the original methods: Segment identification across samples yielded 50 to 80 TRBV and roughly 15 TRBJ segments. TCRdb reprocessed the multiplex PCR reads with MiXCR, giving one entry per CDR3 protein. For this entry, the V and J calls and clone size follow TCRdb and not the study's own pipeline. This sample has approximately 230,000 distinct CDR3 sequences, with 15% to 20% found just once. Time point of the sample: newly diagnosed GD, antithyroid drugs for less than 3 months. Scientists built the TCR library using RNA that was extracted from PBMCs.

The starting material was peripheral blood mononuclear cells (PBMCs), obtained at new diagnosis, from a patient treated with antithyroid drugs. This clonotype was sampled from a female donor with Graves disease. V usage is TRBV5-4 and J usage is TRBJ2-1; tentatively, D is TRBD2 (5 bases). The DNA for the CDR3 is TGTGCCAGCAGCTTGCGAGACTATATATACAATGAGCAGTTCTTC. Translation gives CASSLRDYIYNEQFF. The full variable domain, completed using reference TRBV5-4 and TRBJ2-1, is ETGVTQSPTHLIKTRGQQVTLRCSSQSGHNTVSWYQQALGQGPQFIFQYYREEENGRGNFPPRFSGLQFPNYSSELNVNALELDDSALYLCASSLRDYIYNEQFFGPGTRLTVL.